This T cell receptor (beta chain) emerged from a study of blood T cell repertoires in COVID-19. The protocol was immunoSEQ multiplex PCR, while the TCRdb copy is restricted to in-frame clones and leaves out a portion. The sample records about 200,000 clones, 70% to 90% being singletons. As for this clone: Different DNA sequences within this sample yield the same CDR3.

This sequence was found in a man in his 60s with active or convalescent COVID-19. Sequencing was performed on peripheral blood.

The CDR3 DNA follows: TGTGCCAGCAGCTTAAGCGGGGGCCTTTACAATGAGCAGTTCTTC. Amino acid sequence: CASSLSGGLYNEQFF. The chain recombines TRBV7-3 with TRBJ2-1; tentatively, D is TRBD2 (7 bases). Trimming pared 1 base from V and 4 bases from J, leaving 11 bases between. The germline CDR1 and CDR2 sequences are SGHTA and FQGTGA. This CDR3 region has 15 residues.